This TCR beta chain originates from a study of T cells after yellow fever vaccination. Study-wide points: Across the CD4 and CD8 compartments, a small share of clonotypes was present in both.

This clonotype was found a few times. What it binds is unknown. Per germline, CDR1 LGHNA and CDR2 YSLEER. The CDR3 runs 16 residues. J was trimmed by 0 bases and V by 0 bases; bases with no gene match: 5. TCRdb re-called the 5' RACE reads through MiXCR, storing one row per CDR3 protein. The repertoire has some 560,000 distinct CDR3 sequences, around 17% of them found once; the top ten carry 17%. This clonotype originated in a man younger than 35 who received the YFV17D yellow fever vaccine. This chain connects TRBV4-3 to TRBJ2-7; TRBD1 matches at 7 bases. The source was PBMCs, collected 4 to 6 days after the first yellow fever vaccination. In DNA, the CDR3 is TGCGCCAGCAGCCAAGATACAGGGGCGAGCTCCTACGAGCAGTACTTC. It translates to CASSQDTGASSYEQYF.